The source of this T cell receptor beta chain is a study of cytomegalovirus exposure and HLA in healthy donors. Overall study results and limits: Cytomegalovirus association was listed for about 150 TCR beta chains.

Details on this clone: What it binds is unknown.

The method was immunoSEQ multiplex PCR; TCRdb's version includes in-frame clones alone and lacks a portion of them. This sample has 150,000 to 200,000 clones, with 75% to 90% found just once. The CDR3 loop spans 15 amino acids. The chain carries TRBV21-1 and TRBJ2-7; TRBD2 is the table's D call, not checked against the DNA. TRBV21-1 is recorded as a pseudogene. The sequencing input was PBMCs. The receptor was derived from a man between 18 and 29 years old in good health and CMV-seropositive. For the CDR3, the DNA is TGTGCCAGCAGCAAAGAGAGGGAGGGCTCCTACGAGCAGTACTTC. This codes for CASSKEREGSYEQYF.